This T cell receptor (beta chain) was captured in a study of T cell clones after liver transplantation. Study information: TCRbeta sequencing after a pre-transplant mixed lymphocyte reaction identified graft-donor-reactive clones, later tracked in post-transplant blood. Patients counted as tolerant after at least one year off all immunosuppression, enzymes not exceeding twice normal. The study, taken as a whole, reports: Post-transplant time points were not standardized, so conclusions are preliminary.

Of note for this clone: Antigen unknown.

V lost 4 bases to trimming and J lost 2 bases; unmatched junction nucleotides: 16. This CDR3 comprises 17 residues. The germline V gene encodes CDR1 GTSNPN and CDR2 SVGIG (reference sequence). Clones were sequenced by immunoSEQ multiplex PCR, and TCRdb holds only the in-frame ones, with some missing. The sample yields some 11,000 clones, 70% to 75% seen once. V usage is TRBV30 and J usage is TRBJ2-7; TRBD1 matches at 8 bases. Sequenced material: CD4+ T cells from blood, taken around 31 months after liver transplant. The receptor's source is a human patient who received a liver transplant. Some T cells may arise from the graft donor. CDR3 nucleotide sequence: TGTGCCTGGAAAGGGGACAGGAACACTCTGGGGGCCTACGAGCAGTACGTC. Translation: CAWKGDRNTLGAYEQYV.